This T cell receptor (beta chain) was captured in a study of T cell clonotyping in hematopoietic cell transplantation. As to time point: recipient sample about 28 days before transplant, after cytoreduction. Method: immunoSEQ multiplex PCR; TCRdb's copy keeps in-frame clones and lacks some. Among around 26,000 clones listed, roughly 84% were seen once. Sample: peripheral blood mononuclear cells, taken before stem cell transplant. The source is a man aged 35 to 55 with acute myeloid leukemia. Some clones in this sample may be carry-over from other donors' samples.

The CDR3 region has the DNA TGTGCCAGCAGCTGGCCCCAACGCTCTGGGGCCAACGTCCTGACTTTC. Translated: CASSWPQRSGANVLTF. This chain connects TRBV5-4 to TRBJ2-6; no firm D call. The CDR3 runs 16 residues. Trimming cost V 3 bases and J 0 bases, with 10 bases left between them. The germline V gene has CDR1 SGHNT and CDR2 YYREEE (reference sequence).